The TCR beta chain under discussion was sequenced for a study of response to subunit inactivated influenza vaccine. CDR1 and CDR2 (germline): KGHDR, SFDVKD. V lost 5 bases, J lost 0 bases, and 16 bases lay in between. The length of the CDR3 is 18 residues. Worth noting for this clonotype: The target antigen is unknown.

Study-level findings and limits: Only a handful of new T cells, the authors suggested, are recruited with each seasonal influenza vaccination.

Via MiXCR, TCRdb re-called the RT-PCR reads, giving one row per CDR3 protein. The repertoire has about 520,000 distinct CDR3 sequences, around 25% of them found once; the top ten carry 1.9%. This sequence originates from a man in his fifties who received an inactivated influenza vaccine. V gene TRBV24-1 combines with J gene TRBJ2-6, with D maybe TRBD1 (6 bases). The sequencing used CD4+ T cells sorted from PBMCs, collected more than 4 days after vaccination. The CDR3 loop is CATSAAPGQDSGANVLTF. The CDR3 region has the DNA TGTGCCACCAGTGCCGCCCCGGGACAAGACTCTGGGGCCAACGTCCTGACTTTC.